This T cell receptor beta chain is drawn from a study of shared T cell receptors in the human thymus. CDR3 length equals 15 residues. Germline CDR1 is SNHLY and CDR2 is FYNNEI. V was shortened by 3 bases and J by 6 bases, with 12 bases between the two germline ends. TCRdb's table, derived via immunoSEQ multiplex PCR, lists solely in-frame clones and lacks some. The sample includes approximately 760,000 clones, approximately 85% of them seen just once. The same data also went into a second study, on human thymus T cells. That study reports: Corrective cardiac surgery supplied the resected thymus tissue. Thymic and blood repertoires appeared to display a bias in their usage of V and J genes. Highly overlapping thymic repertoires among unrelated individuals were reported in related research.

What was sequenced was thymocytes. The sequence was obtained from a girl less than two years old with a congenital heart defect. This chain joins TRBV2 and TRBJ1-6; no definite D call. The CDR3 loop reads CASSDRIRINSPLHF. The CDR3 DNA reads as TGTGCCAGCAGTGACAGGATCAGGATTAATTCACCCCTCCACTTT. The variable domain in full, completed from reference TRBV2 and TRBJ1-6, reads EPEVTQTPSHQVTQMGQEVILRCVPISNHLYFYWYRQILGQKVEFLVSFYNNEISEKSEIFDDQFSVERPDGSNFTLKIRSTKLEDSAMYFCASSDRIRINSPLHFGNGTRLTVT.